The 12 T cell receptor beta chains presented below share a single source sample, sequenced in a study of cytomegalovirus exposure and HLA in healthy donors. The method was immunoSEQ multiplex PCR; TCRdb's version includes in-frame clones alone and lacks a portion of them. The sample consists of hundreds of thousands of clones, 83% of them appearing once. The sample taken for sequencing was PBMCs. Receptor source: a woman between 18 and 29 years old in good health and CMV-seronegative.

The chain joins TRBV5-1 to TRBJ1-4; 8 positions match TRBD1. This CDR3 has 15 residues. With V trimmed by 4 bases and J by 5 bases, 7 bases remained unmatched. Germline CDR1 reads SGHRS; CDR2 reads YFSETQ. The CDR3 DNA reads as TGCGCCAGCAGCGCCAGACAGGGGAGGAATGAAAAACTGTTTTTT. Protein: CASSARQGRNEKLFF.

The gene calls are TRBV10-3 and TRBJ1-4; no reliable D call. The ends were cut back, 5 bases at V and 4 bases at J, with 8 bases in the middle. Germline V gives CDR1 ENHRY, CDR2 SYGVKD. This CDR3 is built from 13 residues. Here the CDR3 reads CAISPGINEKLFF. The CDR3 DNA reads as TGTGCCATCAGTCCGGGCATTAATGAAAAACTGTTTTTT.

The chain combines TRBV30 with TRBJ2-7; 11 positions match TRBD2. The CDR3 runs to 16 residues. Germline V gene sequence: CDR1 GTSNPN, CDR2 SVGIG (reference sequence). Losses at the gene ends were 1 base for V and 0 bases for J; bases not matched to a gene: 5. CDR3 sequence reads: CAWSASGGKSSYEQYF. The CDR3 bases are TGTGCCTGGAGTGCTAGCGGGGGGAAAAGCTCCTACGAGCAGTACTTC.

The chain combines TRBV5-4 with TRBJ2-1, with 10 bases that match TRBD2. Looked up from germline, CDR1 is SGHNT and CDR2 is YYREEE (reference sequence). J was trimmed by 0 bases and V by 4 bases; bases with no gene match: 4. The CDR3 consists of 16 residues. CDR3 coding DNA: TGTGCCAGCAGCGCTAGCGGGGGACTCTCCTACAATGAGCAGTTCTTC. Protein: CASSASGGLSYNEQFF. The full variable domain, its missing parts supplied by reference TRBV5-4 and TRBJ2-1, is ETGVTQSPTHLIKTRGQQVTLRCSSQSGHNTVSWYQQALGQGPQFIFQYYREEENGRGNFPPRFSGLQFPNYSSELNVNALELDDSALYLCASSASGGLSYNEQFFGPGTRLTVL.

The sample holds many counts of this clone. This chain joins TRBV5-6 and TRBJ1-2; D is undetermined. This CDR3 is built from 15 residues. Germline V lookup: CDR1 SGHDT, CDR2 YYEEEE. Trimming shortened V by 4 bases and J by 4 bases, and 17 bases separated the two germline ends. This CDR3 is CASSLRAVDLYGYTF. The CDR3 nucleotides are TGTGCCAGCAGCCTCCGGGCCGTCGACCTCTATGGCTACACCTTC.

This chain uses TRBV9 with TRBJ2-5; the match to TRBD1 covers 10 bases. Germline V CDR1 and CDR2: SGDLS, YYNGEE. The CDR3 sequence is 14 residues long. J was trimmed by 5 bases and V by 3 bases; bases with no gene match: 4. The DNA of the CDR3 is TGTGCCAGCAGCGAGGGACAGGGGTGGGAGACCCAGTACTTC. Amino acid sequence: CASSEGQGWETQYF.

This clone was seen only a few times. This chain links TRBV9 with TRBJ1-2, with D possibly matching TRBD1 (5 bases). Germline V CDR1 and CDR2: SGDLS, YYNGEE. V was clipped by 4 bases and J by 6 bases, with 16 bases between them. CDR3 length equals 14 residues. The CDR3 DNA follows: TGTGCCAGCAGCCCAGAGGGGTTTGGGGATGGCTACACCTTC. Its protein is CASSPEGFGDGYTF.

The chain links TRBV30 to TRBJ1-1; 10 bases align to TRBD1. V lost 1 base to trimming and J lost 4 bases; unmatched junction nucleotides: 3. The CDR3 contains 14 residues. Germline lookup yields CDR1 GTSNPN and CDR2 SVGIG (reference sequence). The CDR3 nucleotides read TGTGCCTGGAGTGGGACAGGGGGTGGCACTGAAGCTTTCTTT. This sequence encodes CAWSGTGGGTEAFF.

The chain uses TRBV4-2 and TRBJ2-7; possibly TRBD1 for D (5 bases). CDR1 and CDR2 from the germline V gene are LGHNA and YNFKEQ. V was pared by 0 bases and J by 6 bases, with 15 bases between. The CDR3 has 15 amino acids. The CDR3 region has the DNA TGTGCCAGCAGCCAAGAATTGTCAGGGTCGGGCGAGCAGTACTTC. Encoded protein: CASSQELSGSGEQYF.

The V call is TRBV7-9, the J call TRBJ1-1; tentatively, D is TRBD1 (5 bases). The CDR3 loop spans 14 amino acids. Trimming took 5 bases from V and 6 from J, leaving 16 bases between them. Germline CDR1 and CDR2: SEHNR and FQNEAQ (reference sequence). CDR3 coding DNA: TGTGCCAGCAGCCACACTGGGGGTATAGCTGAAGCTTTCTTT. This codes for CASSHTGGIAEAFF.

The chain joins TRBV5-6 to TRBJ2-2; D possibly corresponds to TRBD2 (6 bases). The germline V gene encodes CDR1 SGHDT and CDR2 YYEEEE. Trimming stripped 5 bases from V and 2 bases from J, with 10 bases between. The CDR3 runs 14 residues. For the CDR3, the DNA is TGTGCCAGCAGGCGGGACTCAAACACCGGGGAGCTGTTTTTT. Translating it yields CASRRDSNTGELFF.

The gene calls are TRBV2 and TRBJ2-7; tentative D call: TRBD1 (5 bases). V was cut by 7 bases and J by 2 bases, with 15 bases left in between. Germline CDR1 and CDR2: SNHLY and FYNNEI. This CDR3 has 14 amino acids. In nucleotides, the CDR3 is TGTGCCAGCACCAAACTTGACAGTGCCTACGAGCAGTACTTC. Its translation: CASTKLDSAYEQYF.